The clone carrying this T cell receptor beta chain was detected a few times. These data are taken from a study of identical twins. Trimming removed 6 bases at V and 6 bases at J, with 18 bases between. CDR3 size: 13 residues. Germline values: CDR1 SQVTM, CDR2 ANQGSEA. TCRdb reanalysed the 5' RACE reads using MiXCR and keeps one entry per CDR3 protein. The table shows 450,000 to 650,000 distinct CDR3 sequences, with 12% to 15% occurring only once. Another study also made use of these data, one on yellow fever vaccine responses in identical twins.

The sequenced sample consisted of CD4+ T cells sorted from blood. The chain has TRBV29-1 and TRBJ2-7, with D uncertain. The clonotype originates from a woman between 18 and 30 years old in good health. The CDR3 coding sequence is TGCAGCGTGCGATCTGGGTATTTCGCCGAGCAGTACTTC. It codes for CSVRSGYFAEQYF.